A selection of T cell receptor beta chains follows, all from one sample in a study of early T cells in non-severe SARS-CoV-2 infection. TCRdb re-analysed the 5' RACE reads in MiXCR, keeping a single row per CDR3 protein. This sample has about 97,000 distinct CDR3 sequences, with roughly 9.6% found just once. Sequencing was performed on whole blood, taken at baseline. These receptors were taken from an adult who was a healthcare worker with PCR-confirmed SARS-CoV-2 infection or an uninfected control (not recorded which). Both conserved end residues are part of each CDR3. Fields, in order: CDR3 DNA, CDR3 protein, D gene, V gene, clone size, J gene. D genes are given only for firm matches. Rows may omit the clone size; those that give it use once, few, many or a size class.

CDR3nt: TGTGCCAGCAGCTTCCAGGGAACCTACGAGCAGTACTTC; CDR3aa: CASSFQGTYEQYF; d_gene: .; v_gene: TRBV7-9; abundance: few; j_gene: TRBJ2-7
CDR3nt: TGTGCCAGCAGCCGGACGGGCTACGAGCAGTACTTC; CDR3aa: CASSRTGYEQYF; d_gene: .; v_gene: TRBV7-2; abundance: few; j_gene: TRBJ2-7
CDR3nt: TGTGCCAGCAGTTCCCGGCAGGGCTCGTACACCGGGGAGCTGTTTTTT; CDR3aa: CASSSRQGSYTGELFF; d_gene: .; v_gene: TRBV7-2; abundance: many; j_gene: TRBJ2-2
CDR3nt: TGTGCCAGCAGTTTCCCGGACAGGGATCCATTCTTC; CDR3aa: CASSFPDRDPFF; d_gene: TRBD1; v_gene: TRBV12-3/TRBV12-4; abundance: many; j_gene: TRBJ2-1
CDR3nt: TGTGCCAGCTCCAGGGGTCCCGGCGCTGAAGCTTTCTTT; CDR3aa: CASSRGPGAEAFF; d_gene: .; v_gene: TRBV18; abundance: many; j_gene: TRBJ1-1
CDR3nt: TGTGCCGCGGGCACTGAGTATACCGAGCAGTACTTC; CDR3aa: CAAGTEYTEQYF; d_gene: .; v_gene: TRBV28; abundance: many; j_gene: TRBJ2-7
CDR3nt: TGTGCCAGCAGCTTAGACCACCGAGAGACCCAGTACTTC; CDR3aa: CASSLDHRETQYF; d_gene: .; v_gene: TRBV11-3; abundance: .; j_gene: TRBJ2-5
CDR3nt: TGTGCCATCAGGGGCCTGAACACTGAAGCTTTCTTT; CDR3aa: CAIRGLNTEAFF; d_gene: .; v_gene: TRBV10-3; abundance: .; j_gene: TRBJ1-1
CDR3nt: TGTGCCAGCAGCTTAGGACTCCGACTAGCTTTAAGGCGGAGCTCCTACAATGAGCAGTTCTTC; CDR3aa: CASSLGLRLALRRSSYNEQFF; d_gene: TRBD2; v_gene: TRBV7-9; abundance: many; j_gene: TRBJ2-1
CDR3nt: TGCGCCAGCAGTATGACTAGCGGGTCCTACAATGAGCAGTTCTTC; CDR3aa: CASSMTSGSYNEQFF; d_gene: TRBD2; v_gene: TRBV10-2; abundance: .; j_gene: TRBJ2-1
CDR3nt: TGCAGTGCTAGAGTACAACCGGGACAGGGGGCTGGAGGGGCCAACGTCCTGACTTTC; CDR3aa: CSARVQPGQGAGGANVLTF; d_gene: TRBD1; v_gene: TRBV20-1; abundance: many; j_gene: TRBJ2-6